This T cell receptor beta chain stems from a study of cytomegalovirus exposure and HLA in healthy donors. Findings and limits, study-wide: An analysis that was carried out later associated 16,951 TCR beta sequences with HLA alleles at 0.05 false discovery rate. The authors enumerated 150 to 200 TCR beta chains as linked to cytomegalovirus. Diagnosis of cytomegalovirus status made by the classifier reportedly showed high specificity and sensitivity. An ancestry cluster, one associated with Asian ancestry, reportedly showed fewer N-insertions than the roughly 700-donor mean in a later analysis.

Points on this clone: No antigen is known for it.

The PCR had 60 Vbeta and 13 Jbeta primers. This table comes from immunoSEQ multiplex PCR, and its TCRdb copy is limited to in-frame clones, with some not included. Of more than 95,000 clones listed, 75% to 85% are singletons. The sequenced sample consisted of PBMCs. The TCR originated in a man in his late teens or twenties in good health and CMV-seronegative.

CDR3 in DNA: TGTGCCATCAGTGGCTCCCGGCAGGGAACCAACACCGGGGAGCTGTTTTTT. This translates into CAISGSRQGTNTGELFF. This chain joins TRBV10-3 and TRBJ2-2, with D possibly TRBD1 on 5 matching bases. The CDR3 consists of 17 residues. The germline gives CDR1 ENHRY, CDR2 SYGVKD. The V and J ends lost 4 bases and 2 bases respectively, with 17 bases between them.